A selection of T cell receptor beta chains follows, all from one sample in a study of blood T cells in healthy people across ages. TCRdb recomputed calls from the 5' RACE reads with MiXCR, one row per CDR3 protein. The sample lists some 1.4 million distinct CDR3 sequences, 42% occurring once. Source material: blood. The receptor set was obtained from a young woman in good health. CDR3s include the opening cysteine and the closing phenylalanine or tryptophan. D genes are given only for firm matches. The size of a clone is reported for some rows only, either as once, few or many, or as a class for expanded clones.

CDR3: CSVIKGRGDEQYF; DNA: TGCAGCGTTATAAAGGGGAGGGGGGACGAGCAGTACTTC; V: TRBV29-1; size: NA; J: TRBJ2-7; D: NA
CDR3: CASTEGFGYGYTF; DNA: TGTGCCAGCACTGAGGGGTTCGGCTATGGCTACACCTTC; V: TRBV6-5; size: NA; J: TRBJ1-2; D: NA
CDR3: CASIEARPQETQYF; DNA: TGTGCCAGCATCGAGGCGAGGCCCCAAGAGACCCAGTACTTC; V: TRBV2; size: few; J: TRBJ2-5; D: NA
CDR3: CAISDSVGDKQYF; DNA: TGTGCCATCAGTGATTCGGTCGGGGACAAGCAGTACTTC; V: TRBV10-3; size: NA; J: TRBJ2-4; D: NA
CDR3: CSVEDPWDRGTDERYF; DNA: TGCAGCGTTGAAGATCCCTGGGACAGGGGAACGGACGAGCGGTACTTC; V: TRBV29-1; size: NA; J: TRBJ2-7; D: TRBD1
CDR3: CASSPAGLRYEQYF; DNA: TGCGCCAGCAGTCCAGCGGGATTGCGCTACGAGCAGTACTTC; V: TRBV4-1; size: NA; J: TRBJ2-7; D: TRBD2
CDR3: CASSLDPTGGMNTEAFF; DNA: TGTGCCAGCAGCCTCGACCCGACAGGGGGCATGAACACTGAAGCTTTCTTT; V: TRBV7-4; size: NA; J: TRBJ1-1; D: TRBD1
CDR3: CASSCGGSRTYEQYF; DNA: TGTGCCAGCAGTTGCGGGGGAAGCAGAACCTACGAGCAGTACTTC; V: TRBV27; size: few; J: TRBJ2-7; D: TRBD2
CDR3: CASSQDSFDKGALDGYTF; DNA: TGTGCCAGCAGCCAGGATTCCTTTGACAAGGGGGCGTTGGATGGCTACACCTTC; V: TRBV14; size: few; J: TRBJ1-2; D: TRBD1
CDR3: CASSQVTRGEQYF; DNA: TGTGCCAGCAGCCAAGTCACAAGGGGCGAGCAGTACTTC; V: TRBV14; size: NA; J: TRBJ2-7; D: NA
CDR3: CASSFSGLARELFF; DNA: TGTGCCAGCAGTTTCAGCGGGTTAGCGCGGGAGCTGTTTTTT; V: TRBV12-3/TRBV12-4; size: NA; J: TRBJ2-2; D: NA
CDR3: CASSLGVSGSQPQHF; DNA: TGCGCCAGCAGCTTAGGGGTATCGGGGAGCCAGCCCCAGCATTTT; V: TRBV5-1; size: NA; J: TRBJ1-5; D: NA
CDR3: CASSSRPGGKETQYF; DNA: TGTGCCAGCAGCTCCCGCCCCGGGGGAAAAGAGACCCAGTACTTC; V: TRBV5-5; size: few; J: TRBJ2-5; D: NA
CDR3: CASRAPGKVREQYF; DNA: TGTGCCAGCCGAGCTCCGGGGAAGGTGCGCGAGCAGTACTTC; V: TRBV12-3/TRBV12-4; size: once; J: TRBJ2-7; D: NA
CDR3: CSAPGETGPLDTQYF; DNA: TGCAGTGCGCCCGGTGAGACGGGTCCTCTGGATACGCAGTATTTT; V: TRBV20-1; size: NA; J: TRBJ2-3; D: NA
CDR3: CSVGRDLYQETQYF; DNA: TGCAGCGTTGGTAGGGACCTGTACCAAGAGACCCAGTACTTC; V: TRBV29-1; size: few; J: TRBJ2-5; D: NA
CDR3: CGAALTGGEQETQYF; DNA: TGCGGTGCCGCCCTGACAGGGGGCGAACAAGAGACCCAGTACTTC; V: TRBV20-1; size: NA; J: TRBJ2-5; D: TRBD1
CDR3: CASSHPGLIYEQYF; DNA: TGTGCCAGCAGCCATCCGGGACTGATATACGAGCAGTACTTC; V: TRBV5-5; size: few; J: TRBJ2-7; D: NA
CDR3: CASGTWDHNEQFF; DNA: TGTGCTAGTGGTACTTGGGACCACAATGAGCAGTTCTTC; V: TRBV12-5; size: NA; J: TRBJ2-1; D: NA
CDR3: CASSLQGQGVREQFF; DNA: TGTGCCAGCAGTTTACAAGGACAGGGGGTCCGGGAGCAGTTCTTC; V: TRBV27; size: NA; J: TRBJ2-1; D: TRBD1
CDR3: CASSPLDSGGFQETQYF; DNA: TGTGCCAGCTCACCACTCGATAGCGGGGGGTTCCAAGAGACCCAGTACTTC; V: TRBV18; size: NA; J: TRBJ2-5; D: TRBD2
CDR3: CSAKDRVIEKLFF; DNA: TGCAGTGCCAAGGACAGGGTGATCGAAAAACTGTTTTTT; V: TRBV20-1; size: NA; J: TRBJ1-4; D: TRBD1
CDR3: CAISGTDSYEQYF; DNA: TGTGCCATCAGCGGGACTGACTCCTACGAGCAGTACTTC; V: TRBV10-3; size: many; J: TRBJ2-7; D: NA
CDR3: CSAPLGGNQPQHF; DNA: TGCAGTGCTCCTCTAGGAGGCAATCAGCCCCAGCATTTT; V: TRBV20-1; size: few; J: TRBJ1-5; D: NA
CDR3: CASSYLGANIQYF; DNA: TGTGCCAGCAGTTACTTAGGTGCAAACATTCAGTACTTC; V: TRBV6-5; size: NA; J: TRBJ2-4; D: NA
CDR3: CASSEPGADTQYF; DNA: TGTGCCAGCAGTGAACCGGGGGCCGATACGCAGTATTTT; V: TRBV6-1; size: NA; J: TRBJ2-3; D: NA
CDR3: CSASTTPFSSYEQYF; DNA: TGCAGTGCTAGTACCACACCTTTCAGCTCCTACGAGCAGTACTTC; V: TRBV20-1; size: few; J: TRBJ2-7; D: NA
CDR3: CASSQVFYPGQGGEKLFF; DNA: TGCGCCAGCAGCCAAGTGTTTTATCCGGGACAGGGTGGTGAAAAACTGTTTTTT; V: TRBV4-1; size: NA; J: TRBJ1-4; D: TRBD1
CDR3: CSASPLGQISETQYF; DNA: TGCAGTGCTAGTCCCTTGGGACAGATTTCAGAGACCCAGTACTTC; V: TRBV20-1; size: NA; J: TRBJ2-5; D: TRBD1
CDR3: CASSRADEGYTF; DNA: TGTGCCAGCAGTAGGGCGGACGAGGGCTACACCTTC; V: TRBV6-2/TRBV6-3; size: NA; J: TRBJ1-2; D: NA
CDR3: CASSPWTASTEAFF; DNA: TGTGCCAGCAGCCCCTGGACAGCTAGCACTGAAGCTTTCTTT; V: TRBV7-2; size: few; J: TRBJ1-1; D: NA
CDR3: CASSQIWANTEAFF; DNA: TGTGCCAGCAGCCAAATTTGGGCGAACACTGAAGCTTTCTTT; V: TRBV16; size: few; J: TRBJ1-1; D: NA
CDR3: CASRSLGLSSYNSPLHF; DNA: TGTGCCAGCAGGAGCCTCGGGTTAAGCTCCTATAATTCACCCCTCCACTTT; V: TRBV2; size: NA; J: TRBJ1-6; D: NA
CDR3: CASSLGTTLFF; DNA: TGTGCCAGCAGCCTCGGGACCACTTTGTTCTTC; V: TRBV6-2/TRBV6-3; size: few; J: TRBJ2-1; D: NA
CDR3: CASSRGLAEVQYF; DNA: TGTGCCAGCAGCCGAGGACTAGCGGAGGTTCAGTACTTC; V: TRBV11-2; size: many; J: TRBJ2-4; D: TRBD2
CDR3: CSALVTGEYNEQFF; DNA: TGCAGTGCCCTGGTGACGGGAGAGTACAATGAGCAGTTCTTC; V: TRBV20-1; size: NA; J: TRBJ2-1; D: NA
CDR3: CSARMGGLTSYNEQYF; DNA: TGCAGTGCTAGAATGGGTGGTCTAACCTCCTACAATGAGCAGTACTTC; V: TRBV20-1; size: NA; J: TRBJ2-7; D: NA
CDR3: CASASGTGVSGANVLTF; DNA: TGCGCCAGCGCCTCCGGGACAGGAGTCTCTGGGGCCAACGTCCTGACTTTC; V: TRBV5-1; size: NA; J: TRBJ2-6; D: TRBD1
CDR3: CASSFSGRGGNEQFF; DNA: TGTGCCAGCAGCTTTAGCGGGAGAGGGGGCAATGAGCAGTTCTTC; V: TRBV7-6; size: few; J: TRBJ2-1; D: TRBD2
CDR3: CSATNPGRGEKLFF; DNA: TGCAGTGCTACGAACCCGGGTCGTGGTGAAAAACTGTTTTTT; V: TRBV20-1; size: few; J: TRBJ1-4; D: NA
CDR3: CASRRQAPASDEQFF; DNA: TGTGCCAGCAGAAGACAGGCCCCCGCGTCTGATGAGCAGTTCTTC; V: TRBV7-9; size: few; J: TRBJ2-1; D: NA
CDR3: CSASIGGPATEAFF; DNA: TGCAGTGCTAGTATCGGGGGCCCCGCGACTGAAGCTTTCTTT; V: TRBV20-1; size: few; J: TRBJ1-1; D: NA
CDR3: CASSLGSRQGRISGANVLTF; DNA: TGTGCCAGCAGCTTAGGGTCTCGCCAAGGCAGAATCTCTGGGGCCAACGTCCTGACTTTC; V: TRBV7-9; size: few; J: TRBJ2-6; D: NA
CDR3: CASRYSGGSSYEQYF; DNA: TGCGCCAGCAGGTATAGCGGGGGGTCCTCCTACGAGCAGTACTTC; V: TRBV5-1; size: few; J: TRBJ2-7; D: TRBD2
CDR3: CASSLGIYDPWEQFF; DNA: TGTGCCAGCAGCTTAGGGATCTACGACCCGTGGGAGCAGTTCTTC; V: TRBV11-2; size: few; J: TRBJ2-1; D: NA
CDR3: CAISTGPPRAEAFF; DNA: TGTGCCATCAGTACAGGGCCCCCGAGAGCTGAAGCTTTCTTT; V: TRBV10-3; size: NA; J: TRBJ1-1; D: NA